Listed here are 4 T cell receptor beta chains from one sample, sequenced in a study of blood T cells in healthy people across ages. A second 7 to 11 cycle PCR used barcoded and J-beta primers. From the 5' RACE reads, TCRdb called clonotypes with MiXCR, one entry per CDR3 protein. Here the sample spans 1.5 million to 2 million distinct CDR3 sequences, around 50% being singletons. Specimen: blood. The receptors stem from a woman aged 40 to 50 in good health.

This clonotype came up a few times. J is TRBJ2-1 and V is TRBV6-5, with a tentative D call TRBD2 (6 bases). V was cut by 7 bases and J by 4 bases, with 17 bases left in between. CDR1 and CDR2 from the germline V gene are MNHEY and SVGAGI. The CDR3 has 15 amino acids. The chain's CDR3 is CASKDGAAGYNEQFF. CDR3 DNA: TGTGCCAGCAAGGACGGAGCAGCGGGTTACAATGAGCAGTTCTTC.

The chain combines TRBV6-5 with TRBJ2-5; 7 bases are shared with TRBD2. Germline V gene sequence: CDR1 MNHEY, CDR2 SVGAGI. The V gene end was trimmed by 2 bases and the J gene end by 7 bases; junction bases not matched to a gene: 10. This CDR3 is 15 amino acids long. The CDR3 loop reads CASSYTRLAQTTQYF. CDR3 bases: TGTGCCAGCAGTTACACCCGACTAGCCCAAACGACCCAGTACTTC.

The chain has TRBV20-1 and TRBJ2-3; 8 nucleotides match TRBD2. CDR1 DFQATT and CDR2 SNEGSKA come from the germline V gene (reference sequence). There are 15 residues in the CDR3. V lost 3 bases to trimming and J lost 4 bases; unmatched junction nucleotides: 9. The CDR3 DNA sequence: TGCAGTGCTAGTGGCCGGGGGGGCCGGTCAGATACGCAGTATTTT. Translated: CSASGRGGRSDTQYF.

The chain combines TRBV9 with TRBJ2-5, with 7 bases matching TRBD1. From germline, CDR1 is SGDLS and CDR2 YYNGEE. J gave up 4 bases and V 4 bases, and 10 bases lay outside the gene matches. This CDR3 is 15 amino acids long. DNA of the CDR3: TGTGCCAGCAGCTACCGGGACAGCAGCCGAGAGACCCAGTACTTC. Translated: CASSYRDSSRETQYF.